This entry is about one TCR beta chain. This record comes from a study of somatic mutations in cytotoxic T cells in rheumatoid arthritis. For the study at large: Among the T-cell populations stained with V beta antibodies, some were separated by flow sorting at nearly 100% purity, including V beta1+ cells whose TCRB was sequenced.

This table comes from immunoSEQ multiplex PCR, and its TCRdb copy is limited to in-frame clones, with some not included. Altogether some 30,000 clones are present, roughly four fifths being singletons, with the ten largest covering approximately 8%. The sequenced material came from CD8+ T cells sorted from blood. The TCR comes from an adult with rheumatoid arthritis.

The CDR3 bases are TGTGCCAGCAGCCCTGGGACAGGGGGCATCTACGAGCAGTACTTC. It codes for CASSPGTGGIYEQYF. This chain links TRBV5-4 with TRBJ2-7; TRBD1 agrees at 12 bases. Trimming at V came to 4 bases and at J to 3 bases, leaving 5 bases not matched to a gene. The V gene's germline CDR1 is SGHNT and CDR2 YYREEE (reference sequence). The CDR3 is made up of 15 amino acids.